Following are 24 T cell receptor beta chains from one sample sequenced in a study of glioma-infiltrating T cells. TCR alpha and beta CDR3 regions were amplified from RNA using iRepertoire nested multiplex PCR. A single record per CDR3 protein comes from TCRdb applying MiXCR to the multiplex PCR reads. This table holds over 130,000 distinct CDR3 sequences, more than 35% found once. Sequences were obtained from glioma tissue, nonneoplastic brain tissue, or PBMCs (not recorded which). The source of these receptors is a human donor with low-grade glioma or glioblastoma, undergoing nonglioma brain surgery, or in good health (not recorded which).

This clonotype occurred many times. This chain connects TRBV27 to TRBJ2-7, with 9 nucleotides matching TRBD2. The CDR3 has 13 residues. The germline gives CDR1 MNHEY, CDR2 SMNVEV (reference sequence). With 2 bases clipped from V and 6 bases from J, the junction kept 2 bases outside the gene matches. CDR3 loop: CASSLGTSSEQYF. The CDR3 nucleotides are TGTGCCAGCAGTTTAGGGACTAGCTCCGAGCAGTACTTC.

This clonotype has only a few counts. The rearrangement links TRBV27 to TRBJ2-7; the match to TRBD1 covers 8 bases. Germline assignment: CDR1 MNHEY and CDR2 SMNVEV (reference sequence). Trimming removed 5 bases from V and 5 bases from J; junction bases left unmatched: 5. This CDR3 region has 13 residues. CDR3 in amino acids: CASSATGVDEQYF. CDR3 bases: TGTGCCAGCAGTGCGACAGGGGTGGACGAGCAGTACTTC.

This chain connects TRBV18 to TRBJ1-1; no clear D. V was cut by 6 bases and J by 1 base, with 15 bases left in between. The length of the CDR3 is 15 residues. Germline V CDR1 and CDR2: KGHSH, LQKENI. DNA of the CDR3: TGTGCCAGCTCTCGAAGTCGGGGATCGAACACTGAAGCTTTCTTT. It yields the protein CASSRSRGSNTEAFF.

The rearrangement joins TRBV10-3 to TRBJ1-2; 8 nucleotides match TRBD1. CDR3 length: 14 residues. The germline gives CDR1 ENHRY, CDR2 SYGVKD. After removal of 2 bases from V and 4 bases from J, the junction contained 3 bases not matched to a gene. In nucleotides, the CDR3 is TGTGCCATCAGTGAGACTGGGACAGGCTATGGCTACACCTTC. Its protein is CAISETGTGYGYTF.

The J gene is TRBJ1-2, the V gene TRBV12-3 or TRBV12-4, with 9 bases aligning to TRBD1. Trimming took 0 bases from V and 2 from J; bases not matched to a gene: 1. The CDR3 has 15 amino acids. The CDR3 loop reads CASSLAGTGNYGYTF. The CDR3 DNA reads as TGTGCCAGCAGTTTAGCCGGGACAGGGAACTATGGCTACACCTTC.

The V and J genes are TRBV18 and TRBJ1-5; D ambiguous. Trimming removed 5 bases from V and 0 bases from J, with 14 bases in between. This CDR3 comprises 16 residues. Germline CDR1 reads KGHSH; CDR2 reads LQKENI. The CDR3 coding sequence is TGTGCCAGCTCATCATCACCACCGGGTAGCAATCAGCCCCAGCATTTT. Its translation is CASSSSPPGSNQPQHF.

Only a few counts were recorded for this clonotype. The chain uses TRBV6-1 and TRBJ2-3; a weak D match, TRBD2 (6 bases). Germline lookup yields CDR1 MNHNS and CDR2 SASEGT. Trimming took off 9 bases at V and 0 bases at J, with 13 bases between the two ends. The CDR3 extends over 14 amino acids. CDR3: CASYQEGSTDTQYF. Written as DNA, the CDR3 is TGTGCCAGTTACCAGGAGGGTAGCACAGATACGCAGTATTTT.

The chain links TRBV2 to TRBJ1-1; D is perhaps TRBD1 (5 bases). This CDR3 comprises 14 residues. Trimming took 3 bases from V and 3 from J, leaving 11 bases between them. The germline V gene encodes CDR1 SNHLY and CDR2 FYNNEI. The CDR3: CASSESWGDTEAFF. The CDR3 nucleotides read TGTGCCAGCAGTGAGAGTTGGGGGGACACTGAAGCTTTCTTT.

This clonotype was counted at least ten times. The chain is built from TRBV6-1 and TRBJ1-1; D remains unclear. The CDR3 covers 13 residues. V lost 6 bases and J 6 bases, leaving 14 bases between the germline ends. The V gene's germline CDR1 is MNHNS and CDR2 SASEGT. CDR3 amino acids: CASRITRSAEAFF. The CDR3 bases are TGTGCCAGCAGAATTACGCGGTCGGCTGAAGCTTTCTTT.

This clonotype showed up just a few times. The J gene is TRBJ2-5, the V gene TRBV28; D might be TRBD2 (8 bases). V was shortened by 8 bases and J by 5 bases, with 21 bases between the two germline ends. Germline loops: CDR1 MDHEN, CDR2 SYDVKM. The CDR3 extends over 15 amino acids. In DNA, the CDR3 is TGTGCCAGCGAGGGGGCCGGGAGGGCCTTTGAGACCCAGTACTTC. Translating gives CASEGAGRAFETQYF.

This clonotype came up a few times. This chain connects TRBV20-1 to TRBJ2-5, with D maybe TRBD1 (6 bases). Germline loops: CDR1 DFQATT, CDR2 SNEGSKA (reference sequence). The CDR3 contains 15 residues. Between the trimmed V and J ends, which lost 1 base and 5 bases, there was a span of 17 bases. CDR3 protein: CSARGSAGAQETQYF. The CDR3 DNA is TGCAGTGCTAGAGGTTCGGCAGGGGCGCAGGAGACCCAGTACTTC.

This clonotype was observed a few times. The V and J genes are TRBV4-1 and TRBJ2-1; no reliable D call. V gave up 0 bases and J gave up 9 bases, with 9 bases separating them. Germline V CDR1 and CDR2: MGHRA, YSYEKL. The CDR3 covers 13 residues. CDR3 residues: CASSQDFVGEQFF. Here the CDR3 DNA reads TGCGCCAGCAGCCAAGATTTTGTCGGTGAGCAGTTCTTC.

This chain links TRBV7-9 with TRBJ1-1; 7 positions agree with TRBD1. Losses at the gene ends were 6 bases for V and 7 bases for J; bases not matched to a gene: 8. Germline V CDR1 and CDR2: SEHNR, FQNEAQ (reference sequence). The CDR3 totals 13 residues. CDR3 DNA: TGTGCCAGCAGTCAAGACAGGGCTGTTGAAGCTTTCTTT. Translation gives CASSQDRAVEAFF.

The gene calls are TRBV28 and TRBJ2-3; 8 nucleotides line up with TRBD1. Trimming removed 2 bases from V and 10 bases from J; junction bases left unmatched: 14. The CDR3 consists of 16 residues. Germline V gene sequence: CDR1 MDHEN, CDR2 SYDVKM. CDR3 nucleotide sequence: TGTGCCAGCAGTTTACCCCCCGGACAGGGTGAAGTAGCGCAGTATTTT. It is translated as CASSLPPGQGEVAQYF.

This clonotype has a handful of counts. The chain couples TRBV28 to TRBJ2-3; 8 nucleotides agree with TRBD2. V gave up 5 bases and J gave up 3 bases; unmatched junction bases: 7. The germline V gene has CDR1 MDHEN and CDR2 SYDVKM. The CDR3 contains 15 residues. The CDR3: CASSARVAGTDTQYF. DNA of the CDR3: TGTGCCAGCAGTGCCCGGGTAGCGGGAACAGATACGCAGTATTTT.

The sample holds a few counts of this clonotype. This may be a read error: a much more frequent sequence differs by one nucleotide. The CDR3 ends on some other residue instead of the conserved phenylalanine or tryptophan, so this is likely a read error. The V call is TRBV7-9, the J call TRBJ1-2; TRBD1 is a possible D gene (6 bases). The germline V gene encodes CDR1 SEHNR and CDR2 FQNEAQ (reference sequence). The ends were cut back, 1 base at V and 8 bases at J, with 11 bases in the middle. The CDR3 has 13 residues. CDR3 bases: TGTGCCAGCAGCTTAGTACAGGGCGAAGGCTACACCTTA. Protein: CASSLVQGEGYTL.

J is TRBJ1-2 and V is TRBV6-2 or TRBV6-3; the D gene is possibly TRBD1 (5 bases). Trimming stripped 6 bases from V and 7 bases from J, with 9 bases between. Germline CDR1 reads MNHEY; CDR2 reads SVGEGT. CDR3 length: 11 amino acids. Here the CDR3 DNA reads TGTGCCAGCAGCAGGGACGGTGGCTACACCTTC. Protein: CASSRDGGYTF.

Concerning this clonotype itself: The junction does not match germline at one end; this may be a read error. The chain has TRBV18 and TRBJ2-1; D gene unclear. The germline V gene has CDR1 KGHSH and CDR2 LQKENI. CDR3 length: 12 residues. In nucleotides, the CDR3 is TGTGGCAGCTCACTATCCGGGCCCGAGCAGTTCTTC. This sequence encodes CGSSLSGPEQFF.

The CDR3 loop is CASSLTEHTEAFF. The DNA of the CDR3 is TGTGCCAGCAGTTTGACGGAGCACACTGAAGCTTTCTTT. This rearrangement joins TRBV6-5 to TRBJ1-1; no reliable D call. Looked up from germline, CDR1 is MNHEY and CDR2 is SVGAGI. The CDR3 covers 13 residues. V lost 4 bases and J 3 bases, leaving 9 bases between the germline ends.

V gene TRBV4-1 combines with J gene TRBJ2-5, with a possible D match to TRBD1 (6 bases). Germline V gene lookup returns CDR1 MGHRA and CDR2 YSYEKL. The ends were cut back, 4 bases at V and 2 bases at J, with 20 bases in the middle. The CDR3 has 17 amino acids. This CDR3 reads CASSPKETGSIQETQYF. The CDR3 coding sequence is TGCGCCAGCAGCCCCAAAGAGACAGGTTCGATACAAGAGACCCAGTACTTC.

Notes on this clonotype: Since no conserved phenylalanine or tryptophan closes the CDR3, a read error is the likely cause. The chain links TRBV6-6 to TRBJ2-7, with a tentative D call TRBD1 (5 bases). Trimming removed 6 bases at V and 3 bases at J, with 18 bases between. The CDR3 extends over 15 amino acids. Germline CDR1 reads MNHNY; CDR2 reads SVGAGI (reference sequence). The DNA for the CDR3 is TGTGCCAGCAGCCACCTCAGGGAAATAGTCTACGAGCAGTACCTC. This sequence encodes CASSHLREIVYEQYL.

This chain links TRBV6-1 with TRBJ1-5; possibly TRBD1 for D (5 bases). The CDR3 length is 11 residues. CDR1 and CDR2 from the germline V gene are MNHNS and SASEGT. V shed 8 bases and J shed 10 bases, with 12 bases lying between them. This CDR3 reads CASGGDRPQHF. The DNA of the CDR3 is TGTGCCAGCGGGGGGGATCGACCCCAGCATTTT.

The CDR3: CASSQDSWTGEQYF. CDR3 bases: TGCGCCAGCAGCCAAGACTCGTGGACAGGCGAGCAGTACTTC. J is TRBJ2-7 and V is TRBV4-1, with 7 bases identical to TRBD1. CDR1 and CDR2 (germline): MGHRA, YSYEKL. The junction had 5 bases not matched to a gene; V was cut back by 0 bases and J by 6 bases. This CDR3 spans 14 amino acids.

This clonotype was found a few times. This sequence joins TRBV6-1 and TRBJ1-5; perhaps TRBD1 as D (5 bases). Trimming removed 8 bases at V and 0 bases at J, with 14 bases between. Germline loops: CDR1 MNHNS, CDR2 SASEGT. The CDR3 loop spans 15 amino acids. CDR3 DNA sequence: TGTGCCAGCGGGCCGCAGGGTTATAGCAATCAGCCCCAGCATTTT. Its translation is CASGPQGYSNQPQHF.